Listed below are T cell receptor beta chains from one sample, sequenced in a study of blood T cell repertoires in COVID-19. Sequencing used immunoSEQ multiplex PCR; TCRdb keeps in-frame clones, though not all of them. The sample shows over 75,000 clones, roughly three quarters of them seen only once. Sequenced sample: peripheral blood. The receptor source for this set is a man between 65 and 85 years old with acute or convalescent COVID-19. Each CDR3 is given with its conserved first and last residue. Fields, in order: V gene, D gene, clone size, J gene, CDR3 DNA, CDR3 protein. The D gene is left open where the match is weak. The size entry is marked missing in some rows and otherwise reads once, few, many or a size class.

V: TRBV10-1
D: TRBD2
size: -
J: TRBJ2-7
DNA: TGCGCCAGCAGTGAGTCGTCAGTAGCGGGGACCTACGAGCAGTACTTC
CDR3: CASSESSVAGTYEQYF

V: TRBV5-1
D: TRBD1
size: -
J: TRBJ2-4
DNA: TGCGCCAGCAGGGACCGGGACAGAAACATTGACATTCAGTACTTC
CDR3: CASRDRDRNIDIQYF

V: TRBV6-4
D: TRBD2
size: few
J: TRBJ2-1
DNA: TGTGCCAGCAGTGACTCTGGCGGGGGGGGCTACAATGAGCAGTTCTTC
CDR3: CASSDSGGGGYNEQFF

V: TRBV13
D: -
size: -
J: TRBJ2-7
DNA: TGTGCCAGCAGCTTAGTTTCGAGCTCCTACGAGCAGTACTTC
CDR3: CASSLVSSSYEQYF

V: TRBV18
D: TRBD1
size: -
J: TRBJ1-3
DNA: TGTGCCAGCTCCCCCGGGACAGGGTCTGGAAACACCATATATTTT
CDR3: CASSPGTGSGNTIYF

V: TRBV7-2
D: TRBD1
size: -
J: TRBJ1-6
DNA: TGTGCCAGCAGCACGGACAGGAGATTATCCGATTATTCACCCCTCCACTTT
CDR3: CASSTDRRLSDYSPLHF

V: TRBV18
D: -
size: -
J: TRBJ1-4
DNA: TGTGCCAGCTCACCAGACTTGACGGAAAAACTGTTTTTT
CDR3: CASSPDLTEKLFF

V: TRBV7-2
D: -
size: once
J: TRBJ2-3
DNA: TGTGCCAGCAGCTTAGCACCGGGACTGGGTACGCAGTATTTT
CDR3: CASSLAPGLGTQYF

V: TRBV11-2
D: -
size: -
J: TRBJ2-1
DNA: TGTGCCAGCAGCTTAGTCTTATCCAATGAGCAGTTCTTC
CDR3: CASSLVLSNEQFF

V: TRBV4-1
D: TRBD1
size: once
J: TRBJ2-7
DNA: TGCGCCAGCAGCCGGACAGGGGAGGCCCACGAGCAGTACTTC
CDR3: CASSRTGEAHEQYF

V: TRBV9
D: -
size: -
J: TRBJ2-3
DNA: TGTGCCAGCAGCGGAGCGGGCGTCTACGCAGATACGCAGTATTTT
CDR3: CASSGAGVYADTQYF

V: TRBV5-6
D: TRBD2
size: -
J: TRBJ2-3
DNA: TGTGCCAGCAGTGGTGGACTAGCGGGGTCCACAGATACGCAGTATTTT
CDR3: CASSGGLAGSTDTQYF

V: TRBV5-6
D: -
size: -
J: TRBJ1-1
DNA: TGTGCCAGCAGCTTGGACAGGGAAGGCACTGAAGCTTTCTTT
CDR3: CASSLDREGTEAFF

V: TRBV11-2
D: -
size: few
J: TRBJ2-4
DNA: TGTGCCAGCAGACCGTACAGTTCAGCCAAAAACATTCAGTACTTC
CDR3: CASRPYSSAKNIQYF

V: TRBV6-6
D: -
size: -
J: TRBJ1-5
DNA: TGTGCCAGCAGTTACCGCGGGGGGGGCCTTAATCAGCCCCAGCATTTT
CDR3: CASSYRGGGLNQPQHF

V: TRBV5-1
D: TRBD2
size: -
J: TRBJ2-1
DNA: TGCGCCAGCAGCTTGGTACGAGCGGGGGGACCTTACAATGAGCAGTTCTTC
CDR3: CASSLVRAGGPYNEQFF

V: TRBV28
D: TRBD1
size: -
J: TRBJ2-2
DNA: TGTGCCAGCAGGGACAGGGGGCGTGCCGGGGAGCTGTTTTTT
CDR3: CASRDRGRAGELFF

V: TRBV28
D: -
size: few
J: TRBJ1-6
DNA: TGTGCCAGCAGATTAGAGAGCTCCTATAATTCACCCCTCCACTTT
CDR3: CASRLESSYNSPLHF

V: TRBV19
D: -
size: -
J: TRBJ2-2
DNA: TGTGCCAGTAGTATCGACATCACCGGGGAGCTGTTTTTT
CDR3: CASSIDITGELFF

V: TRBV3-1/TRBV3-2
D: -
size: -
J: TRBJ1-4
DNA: TGTGCCAGCAGCCAGCAGGGTTCTGAAAAACTGTTTTTT
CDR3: CASSQQGSEKLFF

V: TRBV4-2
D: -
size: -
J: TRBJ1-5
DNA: TGTGCCAGCAGCCAAGAATTACAGGTCAATCAGCCCCAGCATTTT
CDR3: CASSQELQVNQPQHF

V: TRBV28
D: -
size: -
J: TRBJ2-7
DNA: TGTGCCAGCAGTTTAACTAGCTCCATCTCCTACGAGCAGTACTTC
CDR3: CASSLTSSISYEQYF

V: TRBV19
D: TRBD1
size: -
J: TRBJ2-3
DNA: TGTGCCAGTAGCAAGGGGACAGACACAGATACGCAGTATTTT
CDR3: CASSKGTDTDTQYF

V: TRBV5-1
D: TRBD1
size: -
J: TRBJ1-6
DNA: TGCGCCAGCAGCTTGAACAGGGGAGTTTCACCCCTCCACTTT
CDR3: CASSLNRGVSPLHF

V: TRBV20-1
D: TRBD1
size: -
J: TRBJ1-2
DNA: TGCAGTGCTGGACAGGCGCAAGGCTACACCTTC
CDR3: CSAGQAQGYTF

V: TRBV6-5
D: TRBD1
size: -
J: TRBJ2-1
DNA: TGTGCCAGCACTCGACAGGGATCCTACAATGAGCAGTTCTTC
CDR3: CASTRQGSYNEQFF

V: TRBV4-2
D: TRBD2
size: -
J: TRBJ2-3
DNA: TGTGCCAGCAGCCAAGTGCCGACTAGCGGGTACACAGATACGCAGTATTTT
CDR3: CASSQVPTSGYTDTQYF

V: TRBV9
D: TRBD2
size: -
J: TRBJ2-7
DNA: TGTGCCAGCAGCTCCCAGCGGGGGGGCCTAGGCGAGCAGTACTTC
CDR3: CASSSQRGGLGEQYF

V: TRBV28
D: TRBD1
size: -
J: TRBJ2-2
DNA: TGTGCCAGCAGTTTAAGGGGGCTGGCGTGGAACACCGGGGAGCTGTTTTTT
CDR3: CASSLRGLAWNTGELFF

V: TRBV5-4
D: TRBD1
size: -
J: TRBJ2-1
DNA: TGTGCCAGCAGCCGTGGGGCAGGGGGCTCCTACAATGAGCAGTTCTTC
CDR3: CASSRGAGGSYNEQFF

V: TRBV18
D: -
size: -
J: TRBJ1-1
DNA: TGTGCCAGCATCAAGGGGCAGAACACTGAAGCTTTCTTT
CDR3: CASIKGQNTEAFF